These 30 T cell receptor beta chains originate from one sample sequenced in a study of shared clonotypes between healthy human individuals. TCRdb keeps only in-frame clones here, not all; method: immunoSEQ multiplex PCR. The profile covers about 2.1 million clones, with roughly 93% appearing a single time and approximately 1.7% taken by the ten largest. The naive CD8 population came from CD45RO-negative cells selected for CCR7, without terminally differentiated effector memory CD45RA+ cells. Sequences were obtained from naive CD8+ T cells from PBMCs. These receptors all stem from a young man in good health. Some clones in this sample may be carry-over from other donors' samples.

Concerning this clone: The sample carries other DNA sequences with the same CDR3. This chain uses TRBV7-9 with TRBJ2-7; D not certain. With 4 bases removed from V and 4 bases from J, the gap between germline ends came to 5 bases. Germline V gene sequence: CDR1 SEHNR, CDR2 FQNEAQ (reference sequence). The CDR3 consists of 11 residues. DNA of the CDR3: TGTGCCAGCAGCTCAACTTACGAGCAGTACTTC. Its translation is CASSSTYEQYF.

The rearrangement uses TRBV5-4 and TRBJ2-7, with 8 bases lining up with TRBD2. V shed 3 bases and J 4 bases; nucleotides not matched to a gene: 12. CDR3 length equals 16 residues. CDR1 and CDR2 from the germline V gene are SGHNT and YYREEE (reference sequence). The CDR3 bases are TGTGCCAGCAGCTGGGCCCGGGTTAGCGGGAAGTACGAGCAGTACTTC. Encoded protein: CASSWARVSGKYEQYF.

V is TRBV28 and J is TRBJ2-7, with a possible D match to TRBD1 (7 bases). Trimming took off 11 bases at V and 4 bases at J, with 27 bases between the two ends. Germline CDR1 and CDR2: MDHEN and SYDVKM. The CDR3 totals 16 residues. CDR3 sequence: CAARGSTEFGGYEQYF. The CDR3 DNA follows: TGTGCCGCCAGGGGGTCAACCGAATTTGGAGGGTACGAGCAGTACTTC. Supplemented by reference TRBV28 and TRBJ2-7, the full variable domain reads DVKVTQSSRYLVKRTGEKVFLECVQDMDHENMFWYRQDPGLGLRLIYFSYDVKMKEKGDIPEGYSVSREKKERFSLILESASTNQTSMYLCAARGSTEFGGYEQYFGPGTRLTVT.

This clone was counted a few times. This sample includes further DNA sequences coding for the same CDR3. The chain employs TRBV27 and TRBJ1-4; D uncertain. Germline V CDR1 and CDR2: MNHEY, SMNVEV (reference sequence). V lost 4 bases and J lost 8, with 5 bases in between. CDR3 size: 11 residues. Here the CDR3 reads CASSYGEKLFF. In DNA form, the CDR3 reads TGTGCCAGCAGTTATGGAGAAAAACTGTTTTTT.

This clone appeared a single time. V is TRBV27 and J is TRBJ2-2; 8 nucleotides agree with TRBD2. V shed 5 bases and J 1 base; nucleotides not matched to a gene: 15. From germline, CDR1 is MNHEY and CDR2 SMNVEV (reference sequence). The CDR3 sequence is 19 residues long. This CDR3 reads CASSPRVAGGTLNTGELFF. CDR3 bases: TGTGCCAGCAGTCCCCGGGTTGCGGGGGGAACTTTGAACACCGGGGAGCTGTTTTTT.

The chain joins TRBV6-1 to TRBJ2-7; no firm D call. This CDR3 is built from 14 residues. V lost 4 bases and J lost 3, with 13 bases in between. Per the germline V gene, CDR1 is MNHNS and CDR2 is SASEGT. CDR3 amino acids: CASSVRWSHYEQYF. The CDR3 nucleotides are TGTGCCAGCAGTGTGAGGTGGAGTCACTACGAGCAGTACTTC.

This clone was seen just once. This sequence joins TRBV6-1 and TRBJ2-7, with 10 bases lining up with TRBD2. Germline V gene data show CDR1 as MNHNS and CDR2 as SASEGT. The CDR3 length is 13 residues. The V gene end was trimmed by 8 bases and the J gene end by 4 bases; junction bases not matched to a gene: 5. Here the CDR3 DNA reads TGTGCCAGCGCTAGCGGGAGCTCTTACGAGCAGTACTTC. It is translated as CASASGSSYEQYF.

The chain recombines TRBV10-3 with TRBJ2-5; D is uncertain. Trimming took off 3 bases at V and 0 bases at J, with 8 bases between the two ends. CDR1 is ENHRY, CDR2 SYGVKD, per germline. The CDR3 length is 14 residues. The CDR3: CAISDTANQETQYF. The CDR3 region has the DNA TGTGCCATCAGTGACACCGCCAACCAAGAGACCCAGTACTTC.

CDR3 protein: CASSYSNPGTYEQYF. As DNA, the CDR3 is TGTGCCAGCAGTTACTCGAACCCAGGGACCTACGAGCAGTACTTC. The chain uses TRBV6-6 and TRBJ2-7; D may be TRBD1 (5 bases). The length of the CDR3 is 15 residues. The V gene's germline CDR1 is MNHNY and CDR2 SVGAGI (reference sequence). V lost 0 bases and J 2 bases, leaving 11 bases between the germline ends.

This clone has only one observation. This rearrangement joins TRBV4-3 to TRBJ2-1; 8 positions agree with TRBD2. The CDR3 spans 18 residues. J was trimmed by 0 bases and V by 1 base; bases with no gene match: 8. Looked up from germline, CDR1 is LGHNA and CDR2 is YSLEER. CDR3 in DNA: TGCGCCAGCAGCCAAGTCCTAGCGGGCCTCAGCTCCTACAATGAGCAGTTCTTC. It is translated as CASSQVLAGLSSYNEQFF.

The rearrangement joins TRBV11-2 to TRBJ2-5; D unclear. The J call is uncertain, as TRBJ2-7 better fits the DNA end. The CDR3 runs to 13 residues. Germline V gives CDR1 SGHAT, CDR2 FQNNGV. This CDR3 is CASSSSGPYEQYF. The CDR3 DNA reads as TGTGCCAGCAGCTCCTCTGGTCCCTACGAGCAGTACTTC.

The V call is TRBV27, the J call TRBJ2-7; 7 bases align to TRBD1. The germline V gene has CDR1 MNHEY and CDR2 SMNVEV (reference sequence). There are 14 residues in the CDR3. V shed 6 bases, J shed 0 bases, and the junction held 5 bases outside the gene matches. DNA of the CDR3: TGTGCCAGCAGCCACAGGGGCAGCTCCTACGAGCAGTACTTC. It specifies CASSHRGSSYEQYF.

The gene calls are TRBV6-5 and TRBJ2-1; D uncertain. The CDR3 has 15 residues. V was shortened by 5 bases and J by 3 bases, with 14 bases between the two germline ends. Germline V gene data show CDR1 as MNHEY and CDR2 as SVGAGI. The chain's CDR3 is CASSPVGPRYNEQFF. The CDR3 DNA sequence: TGTGCCAGCAGTCCCGTCGGCCCCCGCTACAATGAGCAGTTCTTC.

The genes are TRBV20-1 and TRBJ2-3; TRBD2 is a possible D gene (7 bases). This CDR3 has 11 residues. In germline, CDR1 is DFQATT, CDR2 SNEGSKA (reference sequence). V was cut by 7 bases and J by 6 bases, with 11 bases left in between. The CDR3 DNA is TGCAGTGGAGGGAGGGGGGATACGCAGTATTTT. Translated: CSGGRGDTQYF.

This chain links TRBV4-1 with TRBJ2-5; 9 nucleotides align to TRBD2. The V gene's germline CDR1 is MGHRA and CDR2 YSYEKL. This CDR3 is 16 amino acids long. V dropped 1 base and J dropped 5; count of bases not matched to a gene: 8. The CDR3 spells CASSQAPREGQETQYF. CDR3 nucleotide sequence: TGCGCCAGCAGCCAAGCTCCGCGGGAGGGCCAGGAGACCCAGTACTTC.

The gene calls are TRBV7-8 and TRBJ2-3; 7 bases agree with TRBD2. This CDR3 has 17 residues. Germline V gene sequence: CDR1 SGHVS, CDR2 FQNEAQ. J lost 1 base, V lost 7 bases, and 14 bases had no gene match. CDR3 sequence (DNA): TGTGCCAGCATCCTACCTGGCGGGAGAAAAGGCACAGATACGCAGTATTTT. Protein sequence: CASILPGGRKGTDTQYF.

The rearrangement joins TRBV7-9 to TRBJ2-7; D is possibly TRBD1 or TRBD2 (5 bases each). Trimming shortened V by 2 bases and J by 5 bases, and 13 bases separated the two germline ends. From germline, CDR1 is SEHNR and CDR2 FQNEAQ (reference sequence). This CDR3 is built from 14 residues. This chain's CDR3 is CASSLPPGRHEQYF. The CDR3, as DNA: TGTGCCAGCAGCTTACCCCCGGGACGACACGAGCAGTACTTC.

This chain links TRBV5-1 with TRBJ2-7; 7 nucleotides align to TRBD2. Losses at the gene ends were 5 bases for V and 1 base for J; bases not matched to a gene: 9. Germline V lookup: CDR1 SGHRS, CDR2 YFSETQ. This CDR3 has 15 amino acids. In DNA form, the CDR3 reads TGCGCCAGCAGGGGGGACTACACCGCTTCCTACGAGCAGTACTTC. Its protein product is CASRGDYTASYEQYF. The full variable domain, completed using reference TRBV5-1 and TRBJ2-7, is KAGVTQTPRYLIKTRGQQVTLSCSPISGHRSVSWYQQTPGQGLQFLFEYFSETQRNKGNFPGRFSGRQFSNSRSEMNVSTLELGDSALYLCASRGDYTASYEQYFGPGTRLTVT.

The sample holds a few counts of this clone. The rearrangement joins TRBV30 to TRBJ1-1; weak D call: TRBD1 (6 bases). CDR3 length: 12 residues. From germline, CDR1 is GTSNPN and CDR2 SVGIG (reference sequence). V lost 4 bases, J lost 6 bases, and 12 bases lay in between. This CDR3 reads CAWIWGRAEAFF. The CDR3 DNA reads TGTGCCTGGATATGGGGGCGCGCTGAAGCTTTCTTT.

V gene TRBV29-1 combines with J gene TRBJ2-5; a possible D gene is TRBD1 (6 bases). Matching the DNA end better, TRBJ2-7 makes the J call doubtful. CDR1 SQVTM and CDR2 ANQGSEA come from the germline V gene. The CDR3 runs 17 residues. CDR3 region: CSVGEPGAGVRIYEQYF. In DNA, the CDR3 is TGCAGCGTTGGGGAACCAGGGGCGGGCGTTCGTATCTACGAGCAGTACTTC.

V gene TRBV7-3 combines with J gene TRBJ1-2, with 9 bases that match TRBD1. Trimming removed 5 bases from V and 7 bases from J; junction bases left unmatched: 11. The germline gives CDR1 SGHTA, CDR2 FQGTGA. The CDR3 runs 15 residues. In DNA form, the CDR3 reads TGTGCCAGCAGCCCTCCCCCCAGGGACAGGGCTGGCTACACCTTC. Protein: CASSPPPRDRAGYTF.

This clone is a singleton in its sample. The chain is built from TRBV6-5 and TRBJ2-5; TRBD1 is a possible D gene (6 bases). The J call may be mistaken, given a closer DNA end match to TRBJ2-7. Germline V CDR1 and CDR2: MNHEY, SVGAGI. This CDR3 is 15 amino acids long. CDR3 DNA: TGTGCCAGCAGTGTAACAGGGTCCCTGGGTGGCGAGCAGTACTTC. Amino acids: CASSVTGSLGGEQYF.

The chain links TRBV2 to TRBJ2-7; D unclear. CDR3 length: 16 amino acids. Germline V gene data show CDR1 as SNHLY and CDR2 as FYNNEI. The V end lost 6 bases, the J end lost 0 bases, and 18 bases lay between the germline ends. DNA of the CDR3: TGTGCCAGCAGGGGCGATGGAGCCCGCAGCTCCTACGAGCAGTACTTC. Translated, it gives CASRGDGARSSYEQYF.

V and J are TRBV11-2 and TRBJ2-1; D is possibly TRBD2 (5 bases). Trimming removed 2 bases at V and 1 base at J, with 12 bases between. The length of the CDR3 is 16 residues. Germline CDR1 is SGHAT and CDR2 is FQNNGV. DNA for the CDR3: TGTGCCAGCAGCTTATACGAGGGAGAATCCTACAATGAGCAGTTCTTC. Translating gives CASSLYEGESYNEQFF.

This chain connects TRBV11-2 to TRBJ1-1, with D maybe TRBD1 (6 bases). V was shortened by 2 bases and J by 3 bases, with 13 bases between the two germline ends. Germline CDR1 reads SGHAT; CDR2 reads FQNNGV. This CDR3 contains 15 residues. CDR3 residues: CASSLFRTEYTEAFF. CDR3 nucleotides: TGTGCCAGCAGCTTATTCCGGACAGAGTACACTGAAGCTTTCTTT.

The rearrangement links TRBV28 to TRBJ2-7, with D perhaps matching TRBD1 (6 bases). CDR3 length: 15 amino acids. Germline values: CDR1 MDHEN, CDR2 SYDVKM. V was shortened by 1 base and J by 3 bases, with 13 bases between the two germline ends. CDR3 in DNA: TGTGCCAGCAGTTTATTAGGGGGTGCGGGCTACGAGCAGTACTTC. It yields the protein CASSLLGGAGYEQYF.

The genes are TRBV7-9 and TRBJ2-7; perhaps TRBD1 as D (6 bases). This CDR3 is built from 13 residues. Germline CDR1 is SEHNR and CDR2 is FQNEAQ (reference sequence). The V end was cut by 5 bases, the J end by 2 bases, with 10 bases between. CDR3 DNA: TGTGCCAGCAGCCCAACAGGGCCCTACGAGCAGTACTTC. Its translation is CASSPTGPYEQYF.

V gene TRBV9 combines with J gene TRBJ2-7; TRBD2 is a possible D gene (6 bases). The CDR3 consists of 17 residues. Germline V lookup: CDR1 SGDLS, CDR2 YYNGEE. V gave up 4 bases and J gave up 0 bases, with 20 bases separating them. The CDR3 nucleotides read TGTGCCAGCAGCCCGTACTCGATGGCGGGACCCTCCTACGAGCAGTACTTC. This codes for CASSPYSMAGPSYEQYF.

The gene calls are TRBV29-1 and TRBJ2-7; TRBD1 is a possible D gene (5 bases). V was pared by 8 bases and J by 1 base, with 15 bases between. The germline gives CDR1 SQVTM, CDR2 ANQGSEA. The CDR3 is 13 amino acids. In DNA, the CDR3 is TGCAGCACCGGTGGCGACAGTTCCTACGAGCAGTACTTC. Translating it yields CSTGGDSSYEQYF.

The chain's CDR3 is CSVSGFGGELFF. CDR3 DNA: TGCAGCGTATCAGGGTTTGGCGGGGAGCTGTTTTTT. V gene TRBV29-1 combines with J gene TRBJ2-2; possible D gene TRBD1, 5 bases. V was shortened by 6 bases and J by 7 bases, with 12 bases between the two germline ends. The CDR3 is 12 amino acids. The germline gives CDR1 SQVTM, CDR2 ANQGSEA.